This T cell receptor beta chain comes out of a study of type 1 regulatory T cells. The CDR3 is made up of 14 amino acids. V lost 7 bases and J 8 bases, leaving 18 bases between the germline ends. A single record per CDR3 protein comes from TCRdb applying MiXCR to the reads. The table lists about 42,000 distinct CDR3 sequences, 12% of them singletons, with approximately 8% in the top ten. This clonotype was seen ten or more times. Antigen unknown. Sequenced material: cultured non-Tr1 T cells, either the whole culture or a sorted T cell fraction (not recorded which). This TCR was recovered from a human donor in good health. The gene calls are TRBV12-3 or TRBV12-4 and TRBJ2-1; no firm D call. This CDR3 is CASTLWAPGHEQFF. CDR3 DNA: TGTGCCAGCACCCTTTGGGCCCCAGGCCATGAGCAGTTCTTC.